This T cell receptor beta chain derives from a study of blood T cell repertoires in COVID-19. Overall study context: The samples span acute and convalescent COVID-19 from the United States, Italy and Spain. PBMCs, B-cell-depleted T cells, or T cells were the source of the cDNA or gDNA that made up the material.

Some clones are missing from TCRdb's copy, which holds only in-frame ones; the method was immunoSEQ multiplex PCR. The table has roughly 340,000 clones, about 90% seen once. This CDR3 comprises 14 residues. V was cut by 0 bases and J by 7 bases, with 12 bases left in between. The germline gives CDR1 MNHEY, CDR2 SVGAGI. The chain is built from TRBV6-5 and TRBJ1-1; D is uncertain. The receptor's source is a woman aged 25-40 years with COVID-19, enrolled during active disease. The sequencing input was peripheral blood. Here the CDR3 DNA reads TGTGCCAGCAGTTACTCTTCGAGGAGCATTGAAGCTTTCTTT. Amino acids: CASSYSSRSIEAFF.